Included here is one T cell receptor beta chain sequence, with context. The sample holds a few counts of this clonotype. The specificity of this receptor is unknown. Base qualities are not recorded, but no much larger clone differs from it by a single base. The TCR beta CDR3 regions were amplified from RNA transcripts. The TCR CDR3 was subjected to a first round of RT-PCR using the HTBI primer set and the Qiagen OneStep RT-PCR kit. Libraries were constructed in a second round of multiplex PCR, after which size selection and purification were carried out. Paired-end sequencing of the libraries was performed with 100 bp reads on an Illumina HiSeq2000. As for how the authors treated the data: SOAPnuke was used to process the raw data, removing reads that contained adapters or uncalled bases, had a mean Phred below 15, or lacked an exact match to the constant primer or identifier. High-quality paired reads were merged using COPE v1.2.5, and each unique nucleotide sequence was defined as a clonotype. MiTCR v1.1 was used to align clonotypes to the IMGT TRBV, TRBD and TRBJ reference segments. The analysis was restricted to V-J combinations with a frequency above 0.0001, which together covered over 99% of the repertoires. The TCS score was defined as F50 (clonal expansion) divided by E x V (chaos), with BLOSUM62-based TCRdist calculated between CDR3 peptides within each V-J. Welch's t-statistics and random forest reduced 500 to 650 V-J features to 10 to 15, which were used in a naive Bayes classifier (R e1071). Using fastp at Q25 and MiXCR, TCRdb reprocessed the public reads and kept productive beta chains. A single entry per CDR3 protein holds the most common genes and DNA from its merged rows. These V and J calls rely on TCRdb rather than the paper's analysis. This sample comprises fewer than 850,000 distinct CDR3 sequences, roughly 17% of them detected only once. The top ten clones comprise roughly 16% of the sample.

This specimen belongs to a study of T cells in Graves' hyperthyroidism and ophthalmopathy (dated by TCRdb to the late 2010s). Looking at the study overall: Peripheral blood samples were taken at initial diagnosis, before any treatment was given. To identify distinguishing TCR V-J signatures, a discovery cohort of 100 patients was used, comprising 40 to 45 with Graves' ophthalmopathy and some 60 with stable Graves' hyperthyroidism. Prospective prediction of ophthalmopathy was tested in an independent validation cohort consisting of roughly 20 hyperthyroidism patients and about 17 patients who later progressed to ophthalmopathy. The 100 discovery patients were randomly divided into training and test sets at a 7:3 ratio. In more than 5 Graves' hyperthyroidism patients, the study also compared T-cell repertoires from thyroid tissue with T-cell repertoires from blood. After sampling, hyperthyroidism patients received methimazole starting at 30 mg daily, and ophthalmopathy patients received high-dose intravenous methylprednisolone. TCR Vbeta CDR3 sequencing of roughly 140 peripheral blood samples (roughly 43 ophthalmopathy, under 80 hyperthyroidism and roughly 17 progressor patients) is reported in the paper. The full study reports these points: In cross-validation, a model built on a 13 V-J signature told ophthalmopathy apart from stable hyperthyroidism with approximately 90% sensitivity and about 81% specificity, and in testing the same model reached 80%/75%. In validation, progression to ophthalmopathy was predicted by the model with about 70% sensitivity and 72.22% specificity, a median of around 5.9 months before onset. No statistical method was used to fix the sample size in advance, and group allocation was not hidden from the investigators. Blood samples also contained most of the expanded thyroid clonotypes (frequency above 0.001), which suggests that blood repertoires may reflect thyroid immune responses.

The CDR3 covers 17 residues, taking in both the cysteine and the phenylalanine. Only the CDR3 DNA is retained, 51 bases long and in frame from the first base. V lost 4 bases and J lost 0 bases, and the count of bases not matched to a germline gene is 4. The germline V gene (reference sequence) specifies LNHNV as CDR1 and YYDKDF as CDR2. Stable Graves' hyperthyroidism was defined as the absence of progression to ophthalmopathy over 18 months of follow-up. Hyperthyroidism patients were aged 18 to 65 years and newly diagnosed, with disease duration of less than 2 months. The study excluded patients with uncontrolled infections, other autoimmune diseases, pregnancy or lactation. Diagnoses were based on clinical symptoms, serum thyroxine and TRAb, thyroid ultrasound and orbital computed tomography. Ficoll-Paque density gradient centrifugation was used to isolate PBMCs from about 10 ml of fresh peripheral blood. Total RNA was extracted using Trizol reagent, and RNA quality was assessed on an Agilent 2100 Bioanalyzer.

The chain joins TRBV15 to TRBJ1-4, with 11 bases matching TRBD1. The sequence derives from a man in his forties or fifties with Graves' hyperthyroidism. Sequenced: blood. The CDR3 reads CATSTGTGGSTNEKLFF. Read as DNA, the sequence is TGTGCCACCAGCACCGGGACAGGGGGATCAACTAATGAAAAACTGTTTTTT.